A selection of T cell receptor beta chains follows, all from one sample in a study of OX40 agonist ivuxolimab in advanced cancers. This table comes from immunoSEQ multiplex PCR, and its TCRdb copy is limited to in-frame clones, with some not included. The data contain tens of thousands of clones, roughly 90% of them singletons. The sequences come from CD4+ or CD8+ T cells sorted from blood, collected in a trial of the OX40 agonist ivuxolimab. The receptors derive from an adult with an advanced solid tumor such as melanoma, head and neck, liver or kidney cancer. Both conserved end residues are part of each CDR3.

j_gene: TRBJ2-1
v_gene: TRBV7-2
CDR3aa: CASSFLEGVLGHEQFF

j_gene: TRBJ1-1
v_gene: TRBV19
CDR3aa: CASSIYPGGTEAFF

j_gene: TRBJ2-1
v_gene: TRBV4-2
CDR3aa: CASSQDEAGNNEQFF

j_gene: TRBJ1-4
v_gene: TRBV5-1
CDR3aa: CASSFDRRREKLFF

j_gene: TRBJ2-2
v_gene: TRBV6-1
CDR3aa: CASSEGGELFF

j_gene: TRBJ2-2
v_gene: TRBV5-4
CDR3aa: CASSAPTGELFF

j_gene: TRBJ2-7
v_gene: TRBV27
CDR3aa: CASSWRGAGSNYEQYF

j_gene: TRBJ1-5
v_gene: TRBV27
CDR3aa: CASSVQGWQPQHF

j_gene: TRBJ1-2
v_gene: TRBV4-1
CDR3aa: CASSQGRGGSHGYTF

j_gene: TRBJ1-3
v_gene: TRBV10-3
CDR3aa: CAVGSGNTIYF

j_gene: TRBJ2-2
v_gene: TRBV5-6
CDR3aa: CASASWGFGELFF

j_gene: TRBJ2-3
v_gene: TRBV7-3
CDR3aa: CASSSTGGSADTQYF

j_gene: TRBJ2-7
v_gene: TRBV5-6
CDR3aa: CASSPGTGLYEQYF

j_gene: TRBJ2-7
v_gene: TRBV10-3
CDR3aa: CAISESPYEQYF

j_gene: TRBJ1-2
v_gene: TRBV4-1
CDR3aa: CASSQDPGTGYYGYTF

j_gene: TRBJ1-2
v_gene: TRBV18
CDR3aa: CASSPLGQNYGYTF

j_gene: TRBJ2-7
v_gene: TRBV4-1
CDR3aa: CASSQDLLSHEQYF

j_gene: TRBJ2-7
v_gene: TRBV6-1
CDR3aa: CASRGRQGTYEQYF

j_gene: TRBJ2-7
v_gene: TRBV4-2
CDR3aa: CASSQDHMYVADSSYEQYF

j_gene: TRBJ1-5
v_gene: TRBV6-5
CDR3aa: CASSYSTGRLEPQHF

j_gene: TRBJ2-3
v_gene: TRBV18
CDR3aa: CASSPPDSTTDTQYF

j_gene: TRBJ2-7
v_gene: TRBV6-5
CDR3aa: CASSSRGHSYEQYF

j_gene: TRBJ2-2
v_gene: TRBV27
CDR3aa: CASINLAGVGGELFF

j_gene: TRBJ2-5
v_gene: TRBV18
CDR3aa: CASSPEFQETQYF

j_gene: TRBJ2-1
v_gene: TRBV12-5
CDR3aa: CASGKSGGIYNEQFF

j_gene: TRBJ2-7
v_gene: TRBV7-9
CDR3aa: CASSQLLHEGLEQYF

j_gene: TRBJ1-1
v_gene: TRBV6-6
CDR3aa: CASGKTGTLNTEAFF

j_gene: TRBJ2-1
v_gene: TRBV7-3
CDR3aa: CASSHPQGGDNEQFF

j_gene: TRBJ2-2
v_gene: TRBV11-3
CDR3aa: CASSPKRDTQNTGELFF

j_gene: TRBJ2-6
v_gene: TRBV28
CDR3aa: CASSLGEFSGANVLTF

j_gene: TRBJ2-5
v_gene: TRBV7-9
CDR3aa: CALRGTVTGETQYF

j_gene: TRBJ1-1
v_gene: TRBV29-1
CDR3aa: CSVVTGVAEAFF

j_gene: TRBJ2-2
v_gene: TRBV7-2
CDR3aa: CASSLGSTGELFF

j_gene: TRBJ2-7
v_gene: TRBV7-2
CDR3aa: CASSLSRLAGVEGYEQYF

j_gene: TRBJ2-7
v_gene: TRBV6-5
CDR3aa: CASSYMRGSYEQYF

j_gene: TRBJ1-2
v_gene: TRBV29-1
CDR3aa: CSTRAAYGYTF

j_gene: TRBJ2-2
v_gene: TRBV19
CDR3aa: CASSFGGRGTGELFF

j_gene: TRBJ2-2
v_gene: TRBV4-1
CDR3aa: CASSQYSGSTGELFF

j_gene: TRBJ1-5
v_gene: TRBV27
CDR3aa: CASSFMGLSNQPQHF

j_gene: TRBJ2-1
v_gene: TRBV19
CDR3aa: CASSITSGSHEQFF

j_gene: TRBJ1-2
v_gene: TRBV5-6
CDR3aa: CASSLTGGTSYGYTF

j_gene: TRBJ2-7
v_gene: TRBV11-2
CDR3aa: CASSFGQGGYEQYF

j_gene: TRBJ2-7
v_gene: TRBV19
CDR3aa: CASSMGSEQYF

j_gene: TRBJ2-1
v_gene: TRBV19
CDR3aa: CASASQGYNEQFF

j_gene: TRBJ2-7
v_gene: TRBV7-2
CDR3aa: CASSLDLGTGGHEQYF

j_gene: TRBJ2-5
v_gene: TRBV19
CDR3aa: CASSIDGLAGGQETQYF

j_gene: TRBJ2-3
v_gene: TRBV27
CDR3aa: CASSQGRWDRTYF

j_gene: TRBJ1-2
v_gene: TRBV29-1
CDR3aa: CSVEGDYGYTF

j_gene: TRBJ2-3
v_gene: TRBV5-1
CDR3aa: CASSFNTDTQYF

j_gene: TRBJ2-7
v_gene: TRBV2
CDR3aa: CASSEGAGGLSYEQYF

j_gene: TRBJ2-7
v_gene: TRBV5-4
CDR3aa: CASSLGTVFYEQYF

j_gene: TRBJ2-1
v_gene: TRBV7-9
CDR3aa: CASSLALEDEQFF

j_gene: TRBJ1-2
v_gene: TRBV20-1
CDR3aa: CSATGNYGYTF

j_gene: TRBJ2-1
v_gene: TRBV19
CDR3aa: CASSIGSGEYNEQFF